One sample yielded the 5 T cell receptor beta chains listed below, sequenced in a study of blood T cell repertoires in COVID-19. Sequenced by immunoSEQ multiplex PCR; TCRdb stores in-frame clones only, minus some. The table has more than 100,000 clones, under 90% seen once. Sequencing was carried out using peripheral blood. All receptors come from a human donor in a cohort sampled during active or convalescent COVID-19.

This clone was detected a few times. The rearrangement uses TRBV3-1 (or the pseudogene TRBV3-2) and TRBJ1-2; no reliable D call. CDR3 length equals 12 residues. Looked up from germline, CDR1 is LGHDT and CDR2 is YNNKEL (reference sequence). The V and J ends lost 2 bases and 4 bases respectively, with 5 bases between them. The DNA of the CDR3 is TGTGCCAGCAGCCAATTCTCCTATGGCTACACCTTC. It translates to CASSQFSYGYTF.

V and J are TRBV19 and TRBJ1-1; 7 nucleotides agree with TRBD1. Germline values: CDR1 LNHDA, CDR2 SQIVND (reference sequence). V shed 7 bases, J shed 4 bases, and the junction held 6 bases outside the gene matches. This CDR3 contains 13 residues. The CDR3 reads CASNLQGRTEAFF. CDR3 nucleotides: TGTGCCAGTAACCTACAGGGGCGCACTGAAGCTTTCTTT.

V usage is TRBV27 and J usage is TRBJ1-2, with D perhaps matching TRBD1 (6 bases). CDR1 is MNHEY and CDR2 is SMNVEV in the germline V gene (reference sequence). V shed 5 bases and J shed 1 base, with 17 bases lying between them. The CDR3 contains 16 residues. The CDR3: CASSVGRGAGNYGYTF. The CDR3 nucleotides are TGTGCCAGCAGTGTAGGGCGGGGGGCAGGTAACTATGGCTACACCTTC.

The V call is TRBV10-2, the J call TRBJ2-5; 15 bases match TRBD2. CDR3 size: 18 residues. Germline V gives CDR1 WSHSY, CDR2 SAAADI. J was trimmed by 4 bases and V by 3 bases; bases with no gene match: 9. CDR3 nucleotides: TGCGCCAGCAGTGAACCGGGACTAGCGGGGGGAGGGGTAGAGACCCAGTACTTC. Its protein is CASSEPGLAGGGVETQYF.

This clone was detected a few times. The DNA for the CDR3 is TGCGCCAGCAGCTTGGGGCAGGGGGCCTGGCAAGAGACCCAGTACTTC. Its translation: CASSLGQGAWQETQYF. The chain employs TRBV5-1 and TRBJ2-5; TRBD1 aligns across 8 bases. The germline CDR1 and CDR2 sequences are SGHRS and YFSETQ. With 0 bases clipped from V and 2 bases from J, the junction kept 6 bases outside the gene matches. CDR3 length: 16 residues. Complete variable domain (other parts from reference TRBV5-1 and TRBJ2-5): KAGVTQTPRYLIKTRGQQVTLSCSPISGHRSVSWYQQTPGQGLQFLFEYFSETQRNKGNFPGRFSGRQFSNSRSEMNVSTLELGDSALYLCASSLGQGAWQETQYFGPGTRLLVL.